Given below is one TCR beta chain in context. The antigen is undetermined. This entry belongs to a study of OX40 agonist ivuxolimab in advanced cancers. Whole-study context: Head and neck, renal cell, melanoma or hepatocellular carcinoma were the cancers that dose-escalation patients had.

Libraries were prepared by immunoSEQ multiplex PCR; TCRdb keeps only in-frame clonotypes and omits some of them. The top ten clones hold more than 4.5% of a sample with roughly 30,000 clones, 85% to 95% of them seen once. There are 16 residues in the CDR3. Germline CDR1 SGHNT, CDR2 YENEEA. V lost 1 base to trimming and J lost 0 bases, with 11 bases between them. Study-wide points: Individuals who were partial responders at 0.1-3.0 mg/kg had clonal expansion that ranked among the lowest. CD8+ T cells were the subset that, on average, had more expanded clones than CD4+. Nonresponders, in some cases, also had low normalized T-cell clonal expansion.

The chain employs TRBV11-3 and TRBJ2-3; D is unresolved. This sequence was found in an adult with an advanced solid tumor such as melanoma, head and neck, liver or kidney cancer. The sequences come from CD4+ or CD8+ T cells sorted from blood, collected in a trial of the OX40 agonist ivuxolimab. The CDR3 bases are TGTGCCAGCAGCTTAGGTCAGGCCTCTAGCACAGATACGCAGTATTTT. This codes for CASSLGQASSTDTQYF.